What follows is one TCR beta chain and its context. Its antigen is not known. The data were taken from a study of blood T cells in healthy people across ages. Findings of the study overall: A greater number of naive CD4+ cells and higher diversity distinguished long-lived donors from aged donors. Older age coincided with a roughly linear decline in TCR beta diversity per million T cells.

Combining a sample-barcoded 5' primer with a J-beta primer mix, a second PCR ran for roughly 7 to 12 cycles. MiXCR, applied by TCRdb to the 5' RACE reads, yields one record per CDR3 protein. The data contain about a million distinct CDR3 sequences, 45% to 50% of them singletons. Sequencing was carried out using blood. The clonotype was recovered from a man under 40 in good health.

The CDR3 DNA sequence: TGTGCCAGCAGTTTATCGTCCGCCAGGGCCAGCGGAAAACTGTTTTTT. It encodes CASSLSSARASGKLFF. V gene TRBV28 combines with J gene TRBJ1-4, with a tentative D call TRBD1 (5 bases). Trimming removed 1 base from V and 10 bases from J, with 19 bases in between. Germline assignment: CDR1 MDHEN and CDR2 SYDVKM. The CDR3 is made up of 16 amino acids. The full variable domain, rest sourced from reference TRBV28 and TRBJ1-4, is DVKVTQSSRYLVKRTGEKVFLECVQDMDHENMFWYRQDPGLGLRLIYFSYDVKMKEKGDIPEGYSVSREKKERFSLILESASTNQTSMYLCASSLSSARASGKLFFGSGTQLSVL.